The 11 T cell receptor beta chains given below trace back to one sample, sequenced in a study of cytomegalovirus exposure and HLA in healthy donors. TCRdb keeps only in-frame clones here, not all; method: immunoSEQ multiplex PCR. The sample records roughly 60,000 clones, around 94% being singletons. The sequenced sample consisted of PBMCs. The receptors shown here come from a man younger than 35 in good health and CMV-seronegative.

The CDR3 spells CASSQRTSGSAGEQFF. CDR3 bases: TGTGCCAGCAGCCAGAGGACTAGCGGGAGTGCGGGTGAGCAGTTCTTC. The V gene is TRBV14, the J gene TRBJ2-1; 13 bases line up with TRBD2. Losses at the gene ends were 3 bases for V and 9 bases for J; bases not matched to a gene: 8. The CDR3 covers 16 residues. Per germline, CDR1 SGHDN and CDR2 FVKESK.

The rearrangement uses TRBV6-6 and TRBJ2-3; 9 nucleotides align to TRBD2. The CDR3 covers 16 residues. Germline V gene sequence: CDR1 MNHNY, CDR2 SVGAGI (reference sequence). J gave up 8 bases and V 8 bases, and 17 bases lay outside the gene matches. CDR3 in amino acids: CASRPPSSGSGVTQYF. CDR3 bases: TGTGCCAGCCGTCCTCCTAGTAGCGGGAGTGGGGTTACGCAGTATTTT.

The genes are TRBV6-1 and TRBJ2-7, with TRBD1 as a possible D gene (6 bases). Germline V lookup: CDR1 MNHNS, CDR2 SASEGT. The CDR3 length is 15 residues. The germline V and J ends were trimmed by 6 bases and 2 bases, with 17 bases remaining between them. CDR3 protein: CASRTGTSVAYEQYF. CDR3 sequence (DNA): TGTGCCAGCAGGACCGGGACATCAGTCGCCTACGAGCAGTACTTC.

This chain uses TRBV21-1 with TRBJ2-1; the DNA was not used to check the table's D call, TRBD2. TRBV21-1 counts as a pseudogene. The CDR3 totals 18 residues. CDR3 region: CASSRLRTSGRRAYEQFF. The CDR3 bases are TGTGCCAGCAGCCGCCTCCGGACTAGCGGGAGGCGCGCGTATGAGCAGTTCTTC.

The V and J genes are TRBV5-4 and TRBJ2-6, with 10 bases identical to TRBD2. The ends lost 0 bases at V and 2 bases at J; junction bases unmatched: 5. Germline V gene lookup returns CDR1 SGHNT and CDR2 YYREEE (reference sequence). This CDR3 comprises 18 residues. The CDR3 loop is CASSLAASGSTGANVLTF. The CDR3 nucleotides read TGTGCCAGCAGCTTGGCCGCTAGCGGGAGTACTGGGGCCAACGTCCTGACTTTC.

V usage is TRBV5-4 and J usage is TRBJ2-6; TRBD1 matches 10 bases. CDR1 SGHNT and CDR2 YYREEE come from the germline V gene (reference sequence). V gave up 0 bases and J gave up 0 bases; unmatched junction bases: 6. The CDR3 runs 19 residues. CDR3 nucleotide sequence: TGTGCCAGCAGCTTGGGGCCGGGACAGGGGTTCTCTGGGGCCAACGTCCTGACTTTC. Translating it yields CASSLGPGQGFSGANVLTF.

The CDR3 nucleotides are TGTGCCAGCAGTGAAGCGCCCAGTATGAACACTGAAGCTTTCTTT. Residues: CASSEAPSMNTEAFF. This chain connects TRBV6-1 to TRBJ1-1; D call uncertain. The CDR3 covers 15 residues. Germline CDR1 and CDR2: MNHNS and SASEGT. V was shortened by 0 bases and J by 0 bases, with 8 bases between the two germline ends.

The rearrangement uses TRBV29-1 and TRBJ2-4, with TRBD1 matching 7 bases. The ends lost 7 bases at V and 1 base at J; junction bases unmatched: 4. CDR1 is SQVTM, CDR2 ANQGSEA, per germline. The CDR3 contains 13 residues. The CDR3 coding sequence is TGCAGCGCTTTGACAGGGGCCAAAAACATTCAGTACTTC. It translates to CSALTGAKNIQYF. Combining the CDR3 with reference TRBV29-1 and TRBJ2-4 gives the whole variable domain SAVISQKPSRDICQRGTSLTIQCQVDSQVTMMFWYRQQPGQSLTLIATANQGSEATYESGFVIDKFPISRPNLTFSTLTVSNMSPEDSSIYLCSALTGAKNIQYFGAGTRLSVL.

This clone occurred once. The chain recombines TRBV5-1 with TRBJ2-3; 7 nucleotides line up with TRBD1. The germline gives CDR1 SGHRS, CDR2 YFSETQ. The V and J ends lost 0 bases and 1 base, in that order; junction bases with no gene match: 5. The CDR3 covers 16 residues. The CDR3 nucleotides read TGCGCCAGCAGCTTGGTAGGGGGCGTTGGCACAGATACGCAGTATTTT. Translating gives CASSLVGGVGTDTQYF.

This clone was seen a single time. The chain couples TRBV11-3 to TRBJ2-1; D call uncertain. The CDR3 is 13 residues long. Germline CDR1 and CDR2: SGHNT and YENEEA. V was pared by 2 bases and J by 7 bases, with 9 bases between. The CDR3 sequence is CASSLNWSNEQFF. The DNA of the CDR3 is TGTGCCAGCAGCTTAAATTGGAGTAATGAGCAGTTCTTC.

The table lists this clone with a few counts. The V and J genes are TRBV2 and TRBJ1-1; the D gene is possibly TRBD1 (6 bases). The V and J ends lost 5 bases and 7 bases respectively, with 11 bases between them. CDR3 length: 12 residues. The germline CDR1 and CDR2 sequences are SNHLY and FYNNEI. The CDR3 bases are TGTGCCAGCAGTTACAGGGCCAGTGAAGCTTTCTTT. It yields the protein CASSYRASEAFF.